A single T cell receptor beta chain is shown here with its context. Trimming took 4 bases from V and 0 from J, leaving 22 bases between them. This CDR3 is 19 amino acids long. Germline CDR1 reads LGHNA; CDR2 reads YSLEER. The sample belongs to a study of monozygotic twins with cystic fibrosis. The assay was immunoSEQ multiplex PCR, and TCRdb's table has in-frame clones only and misses some. The sample has 20,000 to 30,000 clones; about 96% are singletons. The sequence came from a girl aged 2 to 9 with cystic fibrosis. What was sequenced was blood. The chain is built from TRBV4-3 and TRBJ1-5, with TRBD1 as a possible D gene (6 bases). The CDR3 sequence: CASSPTWIRDTYSNQPQHF. CDR3 nucleotides: TGCGCCAGCAGCCCAACTTGGATCCGGGACACTTATAGCAATCAGCCCCAGCATTTT.